This T cell receptor beta chain is drawn from a study of identical twins. Healthy Caucasians made up all donors. Findings of the study overall: Fewer insertions marked abundant cord blood beta clonotypes; young adult naive trended weakly, memory not at all.

The CDR3 is made up of 14 amino acids. CDR1 MNHNS and CDR2 SASEGT come from the germline V gene. V lost 8 bases to trimming and J lost 7 bases; unmatched junction nucleotides: 7. Comment on this clonotype: Its target is not known.

MiXCR, applied by TCRdb to the 5' RACE reads, yields one record per CDR3 protein. The table records 700,000 or so distinct CDR3 sequences, around 21% of them present only once. This same sample was also taken into another study, of T cells expressing NK-cell markers. This second report adds: Each TCR beta repertoire originated in sorted T cells that were CD3+CD56+NKG2C+, CD3+CD56+NKG2C- or CD3+CD56-NKG2C+.

The chain has TRBV6-1 and TRBJ2-3, with 12 bases aligning to TRBD2. This clonotype originated in a young woman in good health. Specimen: PBMCs. DNA of the CDR3: TGTGCCAGCTCTAGCGGGAGGGCCTCACATACGCAGTATTTT. It codes for CASSSGRASHTQYF.